These 9 T cell receptor beta chains were sequenced from one sample in a study of cytomegalovirus exposure and HLA in healthy donors. The PCR used 60 Vbeta and 13 Jbeta primers. Clones were read by immunoSEQ multiplex PCR, and TCRdb kept only the in-frame ones, dropping some. Among around 150,000 clones, roughly 87% were seen once, and the ten largest hold about 5.2%. Sequencing was performed on PBMCs. The origin of the receptors is a young man in good health and CMV-seropositive.

The gene calls are TRBV2 and TRBJ2-1; 13 nucleotides line up with TRBD2. V lost 6 bases to trimming and J lost 7 bases; unmatched junction nucleotides: 6. This CDR3 contains 15 residues. Germline loops: CDR1 SNHLY, CDR2 FYNNEI. CDR3 coding DNA: TGTGCCAGCAGCCTACTAGCGGGAGGGAGGAATGAGCAGTTCTTC. As protein: CASSLLAGGRNEQFF.

The chain links TRBV10-3 to TRBJ1-3, with D possibly being TRBD1 (6 bases). Germline CDR1 ENHRY, CDR2 SYGVKD. The CDR3 is made up of 14 amino acids. V was pared by 9 bases and J by 4 bases, with 16 bases between. CDR3 sequence (DNA): TGTGCCATTTACGCAGGGGTAGGAGGAAACACCATATATTTT. Its protein is CAIYAGVGGNTIYF.

The chain recombines TRBV4-1 with TRBJ2-7, with 10 bases aligning to TRBD1. V lost 5 bases and J lost 4; bases outside the gene matches: 8. The CDR3 loop spans 15 amino acids. Germline assignment: CDR1 MGHRA and CDR2 YSYEKL. CDR3 loop: CASSDPGQGRYEQYF. The CDR3 DNA sequence: TGCGCCAGCAGCGATCCGGGACAGGGGAGGTACGAGCAGTACTTC.

The chain employs TRBV5-1 and TRBJ1-1; a weak D match, TRBD1 (5 bases). Deletions cut 5 bases from V and 1 base from J, with 15 bases between. CDR1 is SGHRS, CDR2 YFSETQ, per germline. The CDR3 sequence is 15 residues long. This CDR3 is CASRASSGANTEAFF. CDR3 bases: TGCGCCAGCAGGGCGTCCAGTGGGGCGAACACTGAAGCTTTCTTT.

In this sample, this clone turned up a few times. The chain uses TRBV5-4 and TRBJ2-7, with TRBD2 identical over 8 bases. This CDR3 region has 16 residues. The germline CDR1 and CDR2 sequences are SGHNT and YYREEE (reference sequence). With V trimmed by 0 bases and J by 0 bases, 5 bases remained unmatched. Written as DNA, the CDR3 is TGTGCCAGCAGCTTGGGCCTAGCGGGCGCCTCCTACGAGCAGTACTTC. This codes for CASSLGLAGASYEQYF.

This clone was detected a few times. The V and J genes are TRBV11-3 and TRBJ2-7; D is possibly TRBD2 (6 bases). The CDR3 sequence is 14 residues long. CDR1 SGHNT and CDR2 YENEEA come from the germline V gene. The V gene lost 2 bases and the J gene lost 3 bases, with 11 bases spanning the gap. The CDR3 coding sequence is TGTGCCAGCAGCTTATCTGGCGGGAACTACGAGCAGTACTTC. The encoded protein is CASSLSGGNYEQYF.

In its sample, this clone was seen once. The V gene is TRBV30, the J gene TRBJ2-3; perhaps TRBD1 as D (5 bases). Trimming pared 4 bases from V and 6 bases from J, leaving 14 bases between. Germline values: CDR1 GTSNPN, CDR2 SVGIG (reference sequence). The CDR3 runs 13 residues. The CDR3 nucleotides read TGTGCCTGGAAGACCTCAGGGCTGGATACGCAGTATTTT. Protein: CAWKTSGLDTQYF.

The J gene is TRBJ2-7, the V gene TRBV15, with 12 positions matching TRBD2. Germline V gives CDR1 LNHNV, CDR2 YYDKDF (reference sequence). CDR3 length: 15 residues. Unmatched junction bases numbered 4, after V lost 2 bases and J lost 5 bases. The CDR3, as DNA: TGTGCCACCAGCAGACGAAGACTAGCGGGAGACGAGCAGTACTTC. The encoded protein is CATSRRRLAGDEQYF.

The chain combines TRBV5-1 with TRBJ1-5; D is unresolved. Looked up from germline, CDR1 is SGHRS and CDR2 is YFSETQ. CDR3 length: 15 residues. V dropped 0 bases and J dropped 3 bases, with 10 bases sitting between them. The CDR3 DNA is TGCGCCAGCAGCTTGGGGCCCCAGAACAATCAGCCCCAGCATTTT. Its protein product is CASSLGPQNNQPQHF.